These 32 T cell receptor beta chains originate from one sample sequenced in a study of blood T cell repertoires in COVID-19. Method: immunoSEQ multiplex PCR; TCRdb's copy keeps in-frame clones and lacks some. The sample contains approximately 290,000 clones, 80% to 90% of which appear only once. The sequenced sample consisted of PBMCs or T cells enriched from blood (not recorded which). These TCRs come from a woman under 40 who had recovered from COVID-19.

V is TRBV18 and J is TRBJ2-2; 8 nucleotides agree with TRBD2. After removal of 0 bases from V and 5 bases from J, the junction contained 2 bases not matched to a gene. In germline, CDR1 is KGHSH, CDR2 LQKENI. The length of the CDR3 is 15 residues. Here the CDR3 DNA reads TGTGCCAGCTCACCACCGGCTAGCGGGACCGGGGAGCTGTTTTTT. It is translated as CASSPPASGTGELFF. The whole variable domain, filled in from reference TRBV18 and TRBJ2-2, reads NAGVMQNPRHLVRRRGQEARLRCSPMKGHSHVYWYRQLPEEGLKFMVYLQKENIIDESGMPKERFSAEFPKEGPSILRIQQVVRGDSAAYFCASSPPASGTGELFFGEGSRLTVL.

The chain recombines TRBV6-5 with TRBJ1-3; D gene ambiguous. The V and J ends lost 2 bases and 0 bases respectively, with 8 bases between them. The CDR3 runs 15 residues. The germline gives CDR1 MNHEY, CDR2 SVGAGI. The CDR3 spells CASSYRSDSGNTIYF. The CDR3 bases are TGTGCCAGCAGTTACCGGAGTGACTCTGGAAACACCATATATTTT.

J is TRBJ1-1 and V is TRBV5-1; TRBD1 agrees at 9 bases. From germline, CDR1 is SGHRS and CDR2 YFSETQ. The CDR3 length is 13 residues. J was trimmed by 7 bases and V by 4 bases; bases with no gene match: 5. CDR3: CASSPWTGDEAFF. CDR3 DNA: TGCGCCAGCAGCCCTTGGACAGGGGATGAAGCTTTCTTT.

The V call is TRBV10-2, the J call TRBJ2-1, with TRBD2 matching over 8 bases. In germline, CDR1 is WSHSY, CDR2 SAAADI. The CDR3 consists of 15 residues. With V trimmed by 6 bases and J by 8 bases, 12 bases remained unmatched. CDR3 in amino acids: CASSGRDTLTDEQFF. For the CDR3, the DNA is TGCGCCAGCAGCGGGAGGGACACCCTGACGGATGAGCAGTTCTTC.

This clone appeared a few times. V is TRBV15 and J is TRBJ2-7, with TRBD1 matching over 7 bases. Germline V gives CDR1 LNHNV, CDR2 YYDKDF (reference sequence). This CDR3 region has 16 residues. With 1 base clipped from V and 3 bases from J, the junction kept 9 bases outside the gene matches. The CDR3 loop is CATSRVPSRGSYEQYF. Here the CDR3 DNA reads TGTGCCACCAGCAGAGTGCCCAGCAGGGGGAGCTACGAGCAGTACTTC.

The rearrangement links TRBV19 to TRBJ2-1; D call uncertain. V was pared by 5 bases and J by 11 bases, with 10 bases between. Germline values: CDR1 LNHDA, CDR2 SQIVND (reference sequence). The CDR3 totals 11 residues. The CDR3 is CASSDGWKQFF. CDR3 DNA: TGTGCCAGTAGTGACGGGTGGAAGCAGTTCTTC.

The chain links TRBV10-1 to TRBJ2-2; a weak D match, TRBD1 (5 bases). Germline V gives CDR1 WNHNN, CDR2 SYGVQD (reference sequence). Between the trimmed V and J ends, which lost 6 bases and 6 bases, there was a span of 14 bases. The CDR3 is 14 residues long. DNA for the CDR3: TGCGCCAGCAGGGCCAGGGTGGACGCCGGGGAGCTGTTTTTT. This gives the protein CASRARVDAGELFF.

V is TRBV6-5 and J is TRBJ2-1, with D tentatively TRBD2 (5 bases). The length of the CDR3 is 15 residues. Trimming took off 5 bases at V and 0 bases at J, with 11 bases between the two ends. Germline V gene lookup returns CDR1 MNHEY and CDR2 SVGAGI. The CDR3 bases are TGTGCCAGCAGTACACGGGGATCCTCCTACAATGAGCAGTTCTTC. Translating it yields CASSTRGSSYNEQFF.

The rearrangement uses TRBV19 and TRBJ1-2, with TRBD1 matching 12 bases. The CDR3 is 19 residues long. Germline CDR1 reads LNHDA; CDR2 reads SQIVND (reference sequence). V lost 2 bases, J lost 6 bases, and 16 bases stayed unmatched. In DNA form, the CDR3 reads TGTGCCAGTAGTATACACCACCCGGGACAGGGGGCGTTGATCCATGGCTACACCTTC. Its protein is CASSIHHPGQGALIHGYTF.

This clone was observed a single time. The J gene is TRBJ2-7, the V gene TRBV4-1; the match to TRBD1 covers 7 bases. This CDR3 is built from 16 residues. Germline-derived CDR1 and CDR2 are MGHRA and YSYEKL. J gave up 5 bases and V 5 bases, and 15 bases lay outside the gene matches. CDR3 region: CASSTPERDRTHEQYF. CDR3 coding DNA: TGCGCCAGCAGCACCCCGGAGAGGGACAGAACCCACGAGCAGTACTTC.

The chain joins TRBV7-9 to TRBJ2-4; maybe TRBD2 (7 bases). Germline-derived CDR1 and CDR2 are SEHNR and FQNEAQ (reference sequence). Deletions cut 1 base from V and 0 bases from J, with 16 bases between. The CDR3 is 18 amino acids. The CDR3 DNA is TGTGCCAGCAGCTTAGATCCTTCGCGGGGGCTAGCCAAAAACATTCAGTACTTC. Its translation is CASSLDPSRGLAKNIQYF.

The rearrangement links TRBV27 to TRBJ1-2; D is undetermined. Germline-derived CDR1 and CDR2 are MNHEY and SMNVEV (reference sequence). The CDR3 has 14 residues. Between the trimmed V and J ends, which lost 2 bases and 6 bases, there was a span of 13 bases. The CDR3 coding sequence is TGTGCCAGCAGTTTAACTCAGGCGTCACATGGCTACACCTTC. Translating gives CASSLTQASHGYTF.

This chain joins TRBV5-1 and TRBJ2-1, with TRBD2 as a possible D gene (5 bases). Trimming shortened V by 4 bases and J by 0 bases, and 11 bases separated the two germline ends. The germline V gene encodes CDR1 SGHRS and CDR2 YFSETQ. The CDR3 length is 15 residues. In DNA, the CDR3 is TGCGCCAGCAGCGACCCGGCGGGCTCCTACAATGAGCAGTTCTTC. Protein: CASSDPAGSYNEQFF. Full variable domain (rest looked up from reference TRBV5-1 and TRBJ2-1): KAGVTQTPRYLIKTRGQQVTLSCSPISGHRSVSWYQQTPGQGLQFLFEYFSETQRNKGNFPGRFSGRQFSNSRSEMNVSTLELGDSALYLCASSDPAGSYNEQFFGPGTRLTVL.

This clone occurred a few times. V gene TRBV28 combines with J gene TRBJ1-1, with D tentatively TRBD1 (6 bases). The CDR3 totals 16 residues. The V end lost 3 bases, the J end lost 3 bases, and 17 bases lay between the germline ends. Germline V gene data show CDR1 as MDHEN and CDR2 as SYDVKM. CDR3 amino acids: CASSFGPTGIDTEAFF. The CDR3 DNA sequence: TGTGCCAGCAGTTTTGGCCCCACAGGGATTGACACTGAAGCTTTCTTT.

The V gene is TRBV12-3 or TRBV12-4, the J gene TRBJ1-1, with 8 bases fitting TRBD1. V was pared by 5 bases and J by 6 bases, with 5 bases of the junction left unmatched. The CDR3 sequence is 13 residues long. The CDR3 DNA is TGTGCCAGCAGTCGCAGGGGGCCGGCTGAAGCTTTCTTT. The encoded protein is CASSRRGPAEAFF.

The V gene is TRBV5-1, the J gene TRBJ2-3; D is unclear. The germline V gene has CDR1 SGHRS and CDR2 YFSETQ. There are 14 residues in the CDR3. The V gene lost 0 bases and the J gene lost 2 bases, with 7 bases spanning the gap. The chain's CDR3 is CASSLVAFTDTQYF. DNA for the CDR3: TGCGCCAGCAGCTTGGTTGCGTTCACAGATACGCAGTATTTT. Full variable domain (remainder filled in from reference TRBV5-1 and TRBJ2-3): KAGVTQTPRYLIKTRGQQVTLSCSPISGHRSVSWYQQTPGQGLQFLFEYFSETQRNKGNFPGRFSGRQFSNSRSEMNVSTLELGDSALYLCASSLVAFTDTQYFGPGTRLTVL.

This chain joins TRBV5-1 and TRBJ2-3; 11 bases match TRBD2. The CDR3 runs to 16 residues. Germline V gene sequence: CDR1 SGHRS, CDR2 YFSETQ. The J segment lost 6 bases and the V segment lost 4 bases, leaving 10 bases of the junction unmatched. The CDR3 sequence is CASSREVSGRDDTQYF. In DNA, the CDR3 is TGCGCCAGCAGCCGAGAGGTTAGCGGGAGGGACGATACGCAGTATTTT. The full variable domain, in which reference TRBV5-1 and TRBJ2-3 provide the parts outside the CDR3, is KAGVTQTPRYLIKTRGQQVTLSCSPISGHRSVSWYQQTPGQGLQFLFEYFSETQRNKGNFPGRFSGRQFSNSRSEMNVSTLELGDSALYLCASSREVSGRDDTQYFGPGTRLTVL.

The V call is TRBV7-6, the J call TRBJ1-3; D unclear. The germline gives CDR1 SGHVS, CDR2 FNYEAQ. V was shortened by 5 bases and J by 0 bases, with 5 bases between the two germline ends. This CDR3 contains 13 residues. The CDR3 reads CASSLNSGNTIYF. In nucleotides, the CDR3 is TGTGCCAGCAGCCTTAACTCTGGAAACACCATATATTTT.

This clone was seen only once. The chain uses TRBV10-2 and TRBJ2-7, with D perhaps TRBD2 (6 bases). Trimming took off 10 bases at V and 0 bases at J, with 16 bases between the two ends. CDR3 size: 14 residues. From germline, CDR1 is WSHSY and CDR2 SAAADI. The CDR3 spells CATASGELSYEQYF. In DNA form, the CDR3 reads TGCGCCACCGCGTCGGGGGAACTCTCCTACGAGCAGTACTTC.

The chain is built from TRBV28 and TRBJ1-5, with a weak D call TRBD1 (6 bases). CDR1 is MDHEN, CDR2 SYDVKM, per germline. Trimming cost V 4 bases and J 4 bases, with 14 bases left between them. The CDR3 covers 15 residues. Here the CDR3 reads CASSSQGRSNQPQHF. DNA for the CDR3: TGTGCCAGCAGTTCACAGGGAAGGAGTAATCAGCCCCAGCATTTT.

The J gene is TRBJ2-7, the V gene TRBV23-1, with D perhaps matching TRBD1 (5 bases). TRBV23-1 is an ORF; its function is uncertain. V was clipped by 6 bases and J by 0 bases, with 15 bases between them. This CDR3 contains 15 residues. CDR3 in amino acids: CASSQVYRISYEQYF. DNA for the CDR3: TGCGCCAGCAGCCAAGTATACAGGATCTCCTACGAGCAGTACTTC.

The chain combines TRBV7-2 with TRBJ1-5; tentatively, D is TRBD1 (5 bases). V lost 4 bases and J 1 base, leaving 14 bases between the germline ends. Germline CDR1 and CDR2: SGHTA and FQGNSA. This CDR3 has 16 amino acids. In nucleotides, the CDR3 is TGTGCCAGCAGCTCAGGTTGGGGGGGAAGCAATCAGCCCCAGCATTTT. Translation gives CASSSGWGGSNQPQHF.

The genes are TRBV29-1 and TRBJ1-5; D uncertain. This CDR3 region has 12 residues. Germline CDR1 SQVTM, CDR2 ANQGSEA. The V and J ends lost 7 bases and 0 bases respectively, with 7 bases between them. The CDR3: CSGANSNQPQHF. The CDR3 DNA reads TGCAGCGGGGCAAATAGCAATCAGCCCCAGCATTTT.

The chain links TRBV28 to TRBJ1-4, with TRBD1 as a possible D gene (6 bases). The germline V gene has CDR1 MDHEN and CDR2 SYDVKM. V shed 7 bases and J shed 0 bases, with 12 bases lying between them. CDR3 length equals 15 residues. CDR3 region: CASTRQATTNEKLFF. The CDR3 DNA reads as TGTGCCAGCACTCGACAGGCCACAACTAATGAAAAACTGTTTTTT.

This clone was counted between two and nine times. The chain is built from TRBV14 and TRBJ1-2, with D possibly being TRBD1 (5 bases). The CDR3 spans 13 residues. Trimming pared 4 bases from V and 5 bases from J, leaving 11 bases between. The germline V gene has CDR1 SGHDN and CDR2 FVKESK. CDR3 amino acids: CASSRARQYGYTF. As DNA, the CDR3 is TGTGCCAGCAGCCGAGCCAGACAGTATGGCTACACCTTC.

This clone was seen a few times. The chain recombines TRBV15 with TRBJ1-2; D is undetermined. The CDR3 loop spans 12 amino acids. Trimming left V 6 bases short and J 7 bases short, with 12 bases between. Germline assignment: CDR1 LNHNV and CDR2 YYDKDF (reference sequence). CDR3 amino acids: CATSRIGSGYTF. In DNA form, the CDR3 reads TGTGCCACCAGTAGAATCGGGTCTGGCTACACCTTC. Complete variable domain (other parts from reference TRBV15 and TRBJ1-2): DAMVIQNPRYQVTQFGKPVTLSCSQTLNHNVMYWYQQKSSQAPKLLFHYYDKDFNNEADTPDNFQSRRPNTSFCFLDIRSPGLGDTAMYLCATSRIGSGYTFGSGTRLTVV.

This clone has only one observation. The chain is built from TRBV10-3 and TRBJ2-2; D might be TRBD1 (6 bases). Germline V lookup: CDR1 ENHRY, CDR2 SYGVKD. The CDR3 spans 14 residues. Trimming took off 6 bases at V and 5 bases at J, with 13 bases between the two ends. For the CDR3, the DNA is TGTGCCATCAGGGACAGCGTGGGAACCGGGGAGCTGTTTTTT. Protein product: CAIRDSVGTGELFF.

The chain employs TRBV20-1 and TRBJ1-4, with D unclear. This CDR3 comprises 13 residues. V gave up 3 bases and J gave up 8 bases, with 13 bases separating them. Per germline, CDR1 DFQATT and CDR2 SNEGSKA (reference sequence). The CDR3 spells CSASSPLEEKLFF. The CDR3 DNA reads as TGCAGTGCTAGTAGCCCACTAGAGGAAAAACTGTTTTTT.

This rearrangement joins TRBV7-9 to TRBJ2-1; D uncertain. The CDR3 runs to 12 residues. Between the trimmed V and J ends, which lost 1 base and 8 bases, there was a span of 6 bases. CDR1 SEHNR and CDR2 FQNEAQ come from the germline V gene (reference sequence). The CDR3 nucleotides read TGTGCCAGCAGCTTAGAAGCCCATGAGCAGTTCTTC. Protein: CASSLEAHEQFF.

The chain couples TRBV5-1 to TRBJ1-1; D possibly corresponds to TRBD1 (6 bases). The germline V gene encodes CDR1 SGHRS and CDR2 YFSETQ. The CDR3 loop spans 14 amino acids. Trimming took 1 base from V and 5 from J, leaving 12 bases between them. The CDR3 nucleotides are TGCGCCAGCAGCTTGTCGGGGGGCACAACTGAAGCTTTCTTT. The encoded protein is CASSLSGGTTEAFF.

This chain uses TRBV9 with TRBJ2-3, with D maybe TRBD2 (5 bases). Germline CDR1 SGDLS, CDR2 YYNGEE. This CDR3 comprises 14 residues. V shed 4 bases and J shed 1 base, with 10 bases lying between them. The CDR3 DNA reads as TGTGCCAGCAGCTCAGGACTTGGCACAGATACGCAGTATTTT. The encoded protein is CASSSGLGTDTQYF.

The chain carries TRBV19 and TRBJ1-2; 9 bases align to TRBD1. This CDR3 is built from 15 residues. The trim removed 5 bases at V and 4 bases at J, leaving 8 bases unmatched. CDR1 and CDR2 (germline): LNHDA, SQIVND (reference sequence). The CDR3: CASSVGTGIFYGYTF. The CDR3 nucleotides are TGTGCCAGTAGTGTCGGGACAGGGATCTTCTATGGCTACACCTTC. Based on the CDR3 plus reference TRBV19 and TRBJ1-2, the full variable domain is DGGITQSPKYLFRKEGQNVTLSCEQNLNHDAMYWYRQDPGQGLRLIYYSQIVNDFQKGDIAEGYSVSREKKESFPLTVTSAQKNPTAFYLCASSVGTGIFYGYTFGSGTRLTVV.